The rows below give T cell receptor beta chains drawn from one sample of a study of blood T cell repertoires in COVID-19. TCRdb's table, derived via immunoSEQ multiplex PCR, lists solely in-frame clones and lacks some. The sample has over 150,000 clones; approximately 88% are singletons. Source material: peripheral blood. All receptors derive from a woman in her forties with COVID-19, enrolled during active disease. The CDR3 runs from the conserved cysteine through the conserved F or W. A D gene is named only where the DNA matches it firmly. A row's size may be missing; if present it is once, few, many or a size class.

d_call,j_call,clone_size,v_call,cdr3_aa,cdr3_nt
NA,TRBJ2-7,once,TRBV5-4,CASTGLTGDYEQYF,TGTGCCAGTACCGGACTAACGGGAGACTACGAGCAGTACTTC
TRBD2,TRBJ2-5,NA,TRBV9,CASSVHISGSPETQYF,TGTGCCAGCAGCGTCCATATTAGCGGGAGCCCAGAGACCCAGTACTTC
TRBD2,TRBJ2-4,NA,TRBV7-9,CASSLPGSGAIRYF,TGTGCCAGCAGCCTTCCGGGTAGCGGGGCTATTCGGTACTTC
NA,TRBJ1-6,NA,TRBV4-1,CASSQIGASYNSPLHF,TGCGCCAGCAGCCAAATTGGGGCCTCCTATAATTCACCCCTCCACTTT
TRBD1,TRBJ1-2,NA,TRBV5-1,CASSLGTGSGYTF,TGCGCCAGCAGCCTAGGGACAGGTTCAGGCTACACCTTC
NA,TRBJ2-7,NA,TRBV4-1,CASSHFKLASSYEQYF,TGCGCCAGCAGCCATTTTAAGTTAGCCTCATCCTACGAGCAGTACTTC
TRBD1,TRBJ1-1,NA,TRBV18,CASSPYSGTGGRVRTEAFF,TGTGCCAGCTCACCATACAGCGGGACAGGGGGCAGGGTGCGGACTGAAGCTTTCTTT
TRBD1,TRBJ1-1,once,TRBV25-1,CASSVGTGVLGLNTEAFF,TGTGCCAGCAGTGTGGGAACAGGGGTTTTGGGGTTGAACACTGAAGCTTTCTTT
TRBD1,TRBJ1-1,NA,TRBV6-5,CASSLQGVTEAFF,TGTGCCAGCAGTCTACAGGGGGTGACTGAAGCTTTCTTT
NA,TRBJ1-1,NA,TRBV7-2,CASSRPPAGAFF,TGTGCCAGCAGCCGACCCCCGGCGGGGGCTTTCTTT
NA,TRBJ2-7,NA,TRBV29-1,CSVRVAYEQYF,TGCAGCGTCAGGGTCGCCTACGAGCAGTACTTC
NA,TRBJ2-7,NA,TRBV2,CASRKTVSYEQYF,TGTGCCAGTCGAAAGACAGTTTCCTACGAGCAGTACTTC
TRBD1,TRBJ2-5,once,TRBV19,CASSSRDRGQWETQYF,TGTGCCAGTAGTTCCCGGGACAGGGGGCAGTGGGAGACCCAGTACTTC
TRBD1,TRBJ2-7,NA,TRBV5-6,CASSGDRDSYEQYF,TGTGCCAGCAGCGGGGACAGGGACTCCTACGAGCAGTACTTC
NA,TRBJ1-2,few,TRBV5-5,CASSPVRGARYGYTF,TGTGCCAGCAGCCCGGTTCGGGGGGCGAGGTATGGCTACACCTTC
TRBD2,TRBJ2-2,NA,TRBV28,CASSFGGGPTGELFF,TGTGCCAGCAGTTTTGGGGGAGGGCCCACCGGGGAGCTGTTTTTT
NA,TRBJ1-4,NA,TRBV18,CASSPRETGEKLFF,TGTGCCAGCTCACCACGGGAAACAGGGGAAAAACTGTTTTTT
NA,TRBJ1-2,NA,TRBV4-1,CASSQRGDIWETYGYTF,TGCGCCAGCAGCCAAAGAGGGGACATCTGGGAAACCTATGGCTACACCTTC
TRBD1,TRBJ1-5,NA,TRBV3-1/TRBV3-2,CASSPMTGGSQPQHF,TGTGCCAGCAGCCCTATGACAGGGGGCAGTCAGCCCCAGCATTTT
TRBD2,TRBJ2-3,many,TRBV7-6,CASGGLAQVTDTQYF,TGTGCCAGTGGGGGACTAGCCCAAGTCACAGATACGCAGTATTTT
NA,TRBJ1-2,NA,TRBV14,CASSRQVGLIGYTF,TGTGCCAGCAGCCGCCAAGTCGGACTTATCGGCTACACCTTC
NA,TRBJ1-6,few,TRBV27,CASSLVPPGSSYNSPLHF,TGTGCCAGCAGTTTGGTCCCCCCCGGGAGCTCCTATAATTCACCCCTCCACTTT
NA,TRBJ2-7,NA,TRBV27,CASRQGFGEQYF,TGTGCCAGCAGACAGGGATTTGGCGAGCAGTACTTC
NA,TRBJ1-1,once,TRBV5-4,CASSLDRYTEAFF,TGTGCCAGCAGCCTCGACAGGTACACTGAAGCTTTCTTT
NA,TRBJ2-2,once,TRBV5-6,CASSLARVGTGELFF,TGTGCCAGCAGCTTGGCCAGGGTCGGCACCGGGGAGCTGTTTTTT
NA,TRBJ1-1,NA,TRBV5-4,CASSLFWAANTEAFF,TGTGCCAGCAGCTTGTTTTGGGCTGCGAACACTGAAGCTTTCTTT
TRBD1,TRBJ1-2,NA,TRBV3-1/TRBV3-2,CASSLPGQGESGYTF,TGTGCCAGCAGCCTACCGGGACAGGGGGAATCTGGCTACACCTTC
NA,TRBJ1-5,NA,TRBV19,CASTAPGGSSNQPQHF,TGTGCCAGTACCGCCCCCGGGGGGTCAAGCAATCAGCCCCAGCATTTT
NA,TRBJ2-2,few,TRBV5-4,CASSLRGTNTGELFF,TGTGCCAGCAGCTTAAGGGGAACGAACACCGGGGAGCTGTTTTTT
NA,TRBJ1-1,NA,TRBV5-4,CASSFNGMNTEAFF,TGTGCCAGCAGCTTCAACGGGATGAACACTGAAGCTTTCTTT
TRBD2,TRBJ2-1,once,TRBV5-4,CASRSGTTNEQFF,TGTGCCAGCAGGTCCGGGACTACCAATGAGCAGTTCTTC
TRBD1,TRBJ1-2,NA,TRBV3-1/TRBV3-2,CASSQPGTGISRAF,TGTGCCAGCAGCCAACCCGGGACAGGGATCTCTCGGGCCTTC
TRBD1,TRBJ2-2,NA,TRBV14,CASSRRGSRQGWLSNTGELFF,TGTGCCAGCAGCCGACGCGGCAGTCGACAGGGGTGGTTATCGAACACCGGGGAGCTGTTTTTT
NA,TRBJ1-4,NA,TRBV6-5,CASSYSRRERAKLFF,TGTGCCAGCAGTTACTCGCGAAGGGAGAGAGCAAAACTGTTTTTT
TRBD2,TRBJ2-3,NA,TRBV7-7,CASSPMVGAGGGGDTQYF,TGTGCCAGCAGCCCAATGGTCGGAGCGGGGGGCGGGGGAGATACGCAGTATTTT
TRBD1,TRBJ2-7,NA,TRBV3-1/TRBV3-2,CASSQTWTGGPYEQYF,TGTGCCAGCAGCCAAACCTGGACAGGGGGCCCCTACGAGCAGTACTTC
TRBD2,TRBJ2-5,NA,TRBV9,CASSLGTSGGETQYF,TGTGCCAGCAGCCTAGGGACTAGCGGGGGGGAGACCCAGTACTTC
NA,TRBJ1-2,few,TRBV5-6,CASSLPPAEGYTF,TGTGCCAGCAGCTTGCCTCCGGCGGAGGGCTACACCTTC
TRBD2,TRBJ2-3,NA,TRBV6-4,CASSDSTSGGTDTQYF,TGTGCCAGCAGTGACTCGACTAGCGGGGGCACAGATACGCAGTATTTT
TRBD1,TRBJ1-1,NA,TRBV12-3/TRBV12-4,CASSSDRDTEAFF,TGTGCCAGCAGTTCCGACAGGGACACTGAAGCTTTCTTT
NA,TRBJ2-5,NA,TRBV19,CASPQIGGQETQYF,TGTGCCAGCCCACAAATAGGGGGCCAAGAGACCCAGTACTTC